This T cell receptor (beta chain) was documented in a study of blood T cell repertoires in COVID-19. Germline CDR1 reads SGHRS; CDR2 reads YFSETQ. This CDR3 is 15 amino acids long. Trimming stripped 0 bases from V and 0 bases from J, with 9 bases between. Measured with immunoSEQ multiplex PCR; TCRdb has only the in-frame clones, and not every one. Here the sample spans around 280,000 clones, 85% being singletons. This receptor was identified in a woman between 50 and 59 years old with active or convalescent COVID-19. The chain links TRBV5-1 to TRBJ1-1; D remains ambiguous. Sequencing used peripheral blood. The CDR3 sequence is CASSLVAGLNTEAFF. CDR3 DNA: TGCGCCAGCAGCTTGGTGGCAGGCCTGAACACTGAAGCTTTCTTT.